This is a list of T cell receptor beta chains from one sample in a study of T cell responses to AZD1222 COVID-19 vaccine. The method was immunoSEQ multiplex PCR; TCRdb's version includes in-frame clones alone and lacks a portion of them. The table shows about 120,000 clones, with around 91% occurring only once. The specimen comprised peripheral blood, sampled on day 0 of AZD1222 vaccination. The receptors come from an adult in good health. CDR3s include the opening cysteine and the closing phenylalanine or tryptophan. Each record gives: V gene, CDR3 length, J gene, clone size, CDR3 protein. Rows may omit the clone size; those that give it use once, few, many or a size class.

>TRBV4-3|15|TRBJ1-1|-
CASSQDQRRMTEAFF
>TRBV3-1/TRBV3-2|13|TRBJ2-7|-
CASSQGGVGRRYF
>TRBV5-8|14|TRBJ1-6|-
CASSLRGTGSPLHF
>TRBV2|15|TRBJ1-2|-
CASSEGGGAADGYTF
>TRBV19|15|TRBJ1-2|-
CASSIDSGKGYGYTF
>TRBV7-9|12|TRBJ1-1|-
CASRDLGAEAFF
>TRBV5-4|14|TRBJ1-2|-
CASGARKPPYGYTF
>TRBV6-6|16|TRBJ1-5|once
CASSSTTGGIGQPQHF
>TRBV15|15|TRBJ2-1|-
CATSPGLAGVREQFF
>TRBV3-1/TRBV3-2|14|TRBJ2-5|-
CASSLLGSQETQYF
>TRBV10-2|13|TRBJ1-4|-
CASSGGTGEKLFF
>TRBV27|14|TRBJ2-1|once
CASSFGVSYNEQFF
>TRBV7-2|15|TRBJ1-6|-
CASSLGSRDNSPLHF
>TRBV6-5|12|TRBJ1-1|-
CASRWGGTEAFF
>TRBV15|13|TRBJ2-1|-
CATSRDRVNEQFF
>TRBV11-2|15|TRBJ1-5|-
CASSLGQGNNQPQHF
>TRBV6-1|15|TRBJ2-3|-
CASSEGQGYTDTQYF
>TRBV12-3/TRBV12-4|13|TRBJ2-1|few
CASNSGRNNEQFF
>TRBV28|15|TRBJ1-2|once
CASTLGVPGAYGYTF
>TRBV6-2/TRBV6-3|18|TRBJ1-2|-
CASSYSIEGLQYGYGYTF
>TRBV7-9|13|TRBJ1-1|-
CASSLLRETEAFF
>TRBV7-8|12|TRBJ1-5|-
CASGGHGQPQHF
>TRBV4-1|15|TRBJ1-1|-
CASSQEAGLNTEAFF
>TRBV30|15|TRBJ2-1|-
CALKTPGIHYNEQFF
>TRBV19|14|TRBJ2-7|-
CASRRQGPSYEQYF
>TRBV6-6|16|TRBJ2-3|-
CASSYGLAGVGDTQYF
>TRBV11-2|14|TRBJ1-1|-
CASSPLQGTPEAFF
>TRBV5-4|14|TRBJ1-1|-
CASSPLDGNTEAFF
>TRBV28|16|TRBJ1-3|-
CASSLLGQGAGNTIYF
>TRBV10-3|15|TRBJ1-3|-
CAIRDTDHSGNTIYF
>TRBV28|17|TRBJ2-7|-
CASSCPPERESTYEQYF
>TRBV24-1|15|TRBJ2-7|-
CATSDASGIPYEQYF
>TRBV28|13|TRBJ1-6|once
CASSQRSNSPLHF
>TRBV28|18|TRBJ1-3|-
CASSPLGGAESRWNTIYF
>TRBV11-2|17|TRBJ1-3|-
CASSLERRSFSGNTIYF
>TRBV6-2/TRBV6-3|13|TRBJ1-2|-
CASSSQPADGYTF
>TRBV13|14|TRBJ2-7|-
CASSPGLAHYEQYF
>TRBV6-5|15|TRBJ2-7|few
CASSYGVDSSYEQYF
>TRBV28|14|TRBJ2-3|once
CASTPLDVKDTQYF
>TRBV3-1/TRBV3-2|17|TRBJ2-1|-
CASSPPRVAGVYNEQFF
>TRBV5-5|15|TRBJ2-7|-
CASSHPGQGRYEQYF
>TRBV5-6|13|TRBJ1-4|-
CASSLYRGEKLFF
>TRBV6-1|13|TRBJ1-5|-
CASSEGGYQPQHF
>TRBV5-1|17|TRBJ2-1|-
CASSLGPGTSGYNEQFF
>TRBV9|14|TRBJ2-2|-
CASSVVWGSGELFF
>TRBV9|16|TRBJ2-1|-
CASSLNRASGNNEQFF
>TRBV2|16|TRBJ1-3|-
CASSEWGATNGNTIYF
>TRBV29-1|14|TRBJ1-2|-
CSVISGGMEYGYTF